The entry below gives a single T cell receptor (beta chain) sequence along with its context. What it binds is not known. The table came from immunoSEQ multiplex PCR; TCRdb's copy has only in-frame clones and leaves some out. The sample has approximately 2,300,000 clones; about nine tenths are singletons. These data come from a study of shared clonotypes between healthy human individuals. Broader study findings: Estimated richness was generally greater in naive than memory subsets.

The CDR3 spans 14 residues. V was clipped by 0 bases and J by 8 bases, with 14 bases between them. CDR1 is SGHDN, CDR2 FVKESK, per germline. This chain joins TRBV14 and TRBJ2-7; D is unresolved. The sample was naive CD4+ T cells from PBMCs. Documented subset: CD45RA+ positively selected. The source is a man aged 18 to 30 in good health. Some clones in this sample may be carry-over from other donors' samples. CDR3 in DNA: TGTGCCAGCAGCCAAGAAGGCCAGCCGTACAAGCAGTACTTC. Amino acids: CASSQEGQPYKQYF.